The sequence of this T cell receptor (beta chain) was determined in a study of blood T cell repertoires in COVID-19. Overall study context: T cells, B-cell-depleted T cells, or PBMCs provided the cDNA or gDNA that served as material.

The CDR3 consists of 15 residues. Germline V gene data show CDR1 as SGDLS and CDR2 as YYNGEE. The V end was cut by 0 bases, the J end by 2 bases, with 12 bases between. Here immunoSEQ multiplex PCR was the method, and the copy in TCRdb shows in-frame clones only, minus some. The sample shows under 300,000 clones, roughly four fifths of them seen only once. This TCR derives from a woman younger than 35 with acute or convalescent COVID-19. V and J are TRBV9 and TRBJ2-7, with D possibly being TRBD1 (6 bases). The sample consisted of peripheral blood. CDR3 in amino acids: CASSVGGGFPYEQYF. The CDR3 DNA reads as TGTGCCAGCAGCGTAGGAGGGGGATTCCCCTACGAGCAGTACTTC. The complete variable domain, with remaining parts taken from reference TRBV9 and TRBJ2-7, reads DSGVTQTPKHLITATGQRVTLRCSPRSGDLSVYWYQQSLDQGLQFLIQYYNGEERAKGNILERFSAQQFPDLHSELNLSSLELGDSALYFCASSVGGGFPYEQYFGPGTRLTVT.